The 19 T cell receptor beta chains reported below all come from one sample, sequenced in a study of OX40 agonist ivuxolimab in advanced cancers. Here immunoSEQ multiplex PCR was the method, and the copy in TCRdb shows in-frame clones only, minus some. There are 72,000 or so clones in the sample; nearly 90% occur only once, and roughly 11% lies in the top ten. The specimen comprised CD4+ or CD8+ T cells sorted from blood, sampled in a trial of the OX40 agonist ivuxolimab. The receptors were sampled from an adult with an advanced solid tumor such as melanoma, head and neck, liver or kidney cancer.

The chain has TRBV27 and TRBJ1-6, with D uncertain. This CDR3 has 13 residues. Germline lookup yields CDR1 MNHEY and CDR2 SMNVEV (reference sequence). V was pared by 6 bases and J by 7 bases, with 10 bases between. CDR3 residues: CASRFLGNSPLHF. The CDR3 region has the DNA TGTGCCAGCAGATTTCTAGGGAATTCACCCCTCCACTTT.

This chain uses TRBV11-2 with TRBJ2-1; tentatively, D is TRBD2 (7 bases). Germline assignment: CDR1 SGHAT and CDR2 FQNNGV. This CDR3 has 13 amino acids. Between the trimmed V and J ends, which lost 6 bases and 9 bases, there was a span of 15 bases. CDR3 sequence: CASSRGEGGEQFF. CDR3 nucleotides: TGTGCCAGCAGTCGAGGGGAGGGGGGTGAGCAGTTCTTC.

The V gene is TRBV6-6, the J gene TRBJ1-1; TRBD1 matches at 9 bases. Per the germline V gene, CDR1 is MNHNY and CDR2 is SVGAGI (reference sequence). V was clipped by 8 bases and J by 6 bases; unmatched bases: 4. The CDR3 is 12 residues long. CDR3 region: CASGDRGSEAFF. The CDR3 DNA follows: TGTGCCAGCGGAGACAGGGGGTCTGAAGCTTTCTTT.

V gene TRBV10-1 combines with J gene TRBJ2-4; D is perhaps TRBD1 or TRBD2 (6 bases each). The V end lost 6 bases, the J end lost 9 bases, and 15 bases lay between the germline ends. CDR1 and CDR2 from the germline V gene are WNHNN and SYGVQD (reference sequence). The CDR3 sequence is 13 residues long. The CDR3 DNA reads TGCGCCAGCAGCCTGCAAGGGGGAGGCATTCAGTACTTC. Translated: CASSLQGGGIQYF.

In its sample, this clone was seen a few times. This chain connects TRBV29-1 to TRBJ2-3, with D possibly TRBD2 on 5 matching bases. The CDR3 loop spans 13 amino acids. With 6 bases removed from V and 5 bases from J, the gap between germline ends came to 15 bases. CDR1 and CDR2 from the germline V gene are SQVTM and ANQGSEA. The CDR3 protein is CSVGPPGLDTQYF. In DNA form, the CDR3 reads TGCAGCGTCGGACCCCCGGGGTTAGATACGCAGTATTTT.

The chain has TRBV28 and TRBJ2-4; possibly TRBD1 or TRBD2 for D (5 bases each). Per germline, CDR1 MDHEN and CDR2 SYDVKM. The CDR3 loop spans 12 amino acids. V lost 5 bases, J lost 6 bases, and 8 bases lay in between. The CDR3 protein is CASSAGANIQYF. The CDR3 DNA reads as TGTGCCAGCAGTGCCGGGGCAAACATTCAGTACTTC.

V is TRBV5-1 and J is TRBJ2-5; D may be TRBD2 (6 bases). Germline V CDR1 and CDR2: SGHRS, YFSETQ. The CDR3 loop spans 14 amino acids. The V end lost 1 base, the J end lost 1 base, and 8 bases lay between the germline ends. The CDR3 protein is CASSLSGAQETQYF. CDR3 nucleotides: TGCGCCAGCAGCTTGTCGGGAGCCCAAGAGACCCAGTACTTC.

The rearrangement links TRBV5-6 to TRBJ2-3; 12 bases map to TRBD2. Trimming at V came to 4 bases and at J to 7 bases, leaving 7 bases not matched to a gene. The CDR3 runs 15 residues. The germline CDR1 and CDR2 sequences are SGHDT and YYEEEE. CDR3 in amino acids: CASSPTSGGFHTQYF. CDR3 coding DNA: TGTGCCAGCAGCCCTACTAGCGGGGGGTTCCATACGCAGTATTTT.

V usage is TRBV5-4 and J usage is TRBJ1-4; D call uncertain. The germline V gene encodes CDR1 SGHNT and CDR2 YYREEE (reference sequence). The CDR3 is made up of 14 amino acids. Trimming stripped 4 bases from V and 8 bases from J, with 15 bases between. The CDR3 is CASSQTREGEKLFF. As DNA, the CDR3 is TGTGCCAGCAGCCAGACCCGGGAGGGAGAAAAACTGTTTTTT.

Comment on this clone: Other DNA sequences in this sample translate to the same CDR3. DNA of the CDR3: TGTGCCAGCAGCTTAACCGGGGGAGCTACCGGGGAGCTGTTTTTT. Translating it yields CASSLTGGATGELFF. The rearrangement joins TRBV7-3 to TRBJ2-2, with D tentatively TRBD2 (6 bases). The CDR3 extends over 15 amino acids. The germline gives CDR1 SGHTA, CDR2 FQGTGA. The V and J ends lost 0 bases and 5 bases respectively, with 10 bases between them.

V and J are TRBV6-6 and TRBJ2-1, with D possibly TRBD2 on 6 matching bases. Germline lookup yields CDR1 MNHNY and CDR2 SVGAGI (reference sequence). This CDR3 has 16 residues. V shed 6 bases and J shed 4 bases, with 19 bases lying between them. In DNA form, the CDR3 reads TGTGCCAGCAGCCGAGGATGGGACTTCCTATACAATGAGCAGTTCTTC. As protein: CASSRGWDFLYNEQFF.

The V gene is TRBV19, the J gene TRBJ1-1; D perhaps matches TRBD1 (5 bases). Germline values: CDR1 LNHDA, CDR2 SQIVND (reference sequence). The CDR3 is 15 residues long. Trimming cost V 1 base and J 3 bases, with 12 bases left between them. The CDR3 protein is CASSIGPDRYTEAFF. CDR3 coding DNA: TGTGCCAGTAGTATAGGCCCTGACAGATACACTGAAGCTTTCTTT. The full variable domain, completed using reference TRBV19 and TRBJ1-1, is DGGITQSPKYLFRKEGQNVTLSCEQNLNHDAMYWYRQDPGQGLRLIYYSQIVNDFQKGDIAEGYSVSREKKESFPLTVTSAQKNPTAFYLCASSIGPDRYTEAFFGQGTRLTVV.

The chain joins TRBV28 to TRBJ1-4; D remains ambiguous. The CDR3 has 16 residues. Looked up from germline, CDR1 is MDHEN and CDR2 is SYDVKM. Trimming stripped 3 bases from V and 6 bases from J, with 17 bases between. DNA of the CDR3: TGTGCCAGCAGTTTCGATATGGGTGGCAGTGATGAAAAACTGTTTTTT. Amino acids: CASSFDMGGSDEKLFF.

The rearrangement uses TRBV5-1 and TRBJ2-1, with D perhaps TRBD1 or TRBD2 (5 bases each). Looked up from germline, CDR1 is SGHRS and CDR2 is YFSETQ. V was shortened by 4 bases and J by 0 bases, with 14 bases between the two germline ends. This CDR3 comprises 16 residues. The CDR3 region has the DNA TGCGCCAGCAGCGAGAGTCGGGGCATCTCCTACAATGAGCAGTTCTTC. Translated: CASSESRGISYNEQFF.

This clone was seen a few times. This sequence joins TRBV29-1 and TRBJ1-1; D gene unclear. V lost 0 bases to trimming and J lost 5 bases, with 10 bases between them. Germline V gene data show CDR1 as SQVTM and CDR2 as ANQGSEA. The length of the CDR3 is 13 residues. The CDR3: CSVEDHVGTEAFF. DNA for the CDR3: TGCAGCGTTGAAGATCACGTCGGGACTGAAGCTTTCTTT.

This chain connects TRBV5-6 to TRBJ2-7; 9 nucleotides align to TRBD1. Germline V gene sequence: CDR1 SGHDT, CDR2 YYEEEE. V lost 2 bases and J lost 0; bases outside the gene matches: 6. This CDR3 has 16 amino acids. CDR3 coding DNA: TGTGCCAGCAGCTTCCAGGGACAGGGAGCCTCCTACGAGCAGTACTTC. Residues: CASSFQGQGASYEQYF.

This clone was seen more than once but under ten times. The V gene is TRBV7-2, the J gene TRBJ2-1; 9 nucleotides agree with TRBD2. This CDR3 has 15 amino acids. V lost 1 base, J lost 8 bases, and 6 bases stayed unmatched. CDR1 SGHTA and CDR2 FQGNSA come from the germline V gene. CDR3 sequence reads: CASSLVAGVTYEQFF. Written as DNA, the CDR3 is TGTGCCAGCAGCTTAGTAGCGGGAGTTACCTATGAGCAGTTCTTC. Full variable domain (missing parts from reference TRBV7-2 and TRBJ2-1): GAGVSQSPSNKVTEKGKDVELRCDPISGHTALYWYRQSLGQGLEFLIYFQGNSAPDKSGLPSDRFSAERTGGSVSTLTIQRTQQEDSAVYLCASSLVAGVTYEQFFGPGTRLTVL.

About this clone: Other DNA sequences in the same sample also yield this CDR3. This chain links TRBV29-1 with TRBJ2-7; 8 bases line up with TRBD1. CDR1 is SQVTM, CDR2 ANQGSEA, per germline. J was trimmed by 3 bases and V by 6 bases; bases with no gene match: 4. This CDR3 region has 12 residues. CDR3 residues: CSVGQGGYEQYF. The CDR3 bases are TGCAGCGTCGGACAGGGCGGCTACGAGCAGTACTTC.

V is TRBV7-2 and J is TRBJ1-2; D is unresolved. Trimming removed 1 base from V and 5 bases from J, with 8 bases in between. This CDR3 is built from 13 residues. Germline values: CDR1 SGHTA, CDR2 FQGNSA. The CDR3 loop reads CASSLVQGYGYTF. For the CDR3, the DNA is TGTGCCAGCAGCTTAGTTCAAGGGTATGGCTACACCTTC.